The 3 T cell receptor beta chains in this list originate from one sample, sequenced in a study of T cells expressing NK-cell markers. No DNA is given; TCRdb re-called the 5' RACE reads and lists each CDR3 protein once. The sample's table shows 250,000 to 300,000 distinct CDR3 sequences. Sequencing was performed on blood T cells: a sorted CD56 or NKG2C T cell subset, CD4+ or CD8+ T cells, or bulk PBMC T cells (not recorded which). These receptor sequences come from a woman between 18 and 70 years old in good health.

CDR3 residues: CASSVRTGAPYEQYF. The V gene is TRBV9, the J gene TRBJ2-7. CDR3 size: 15 residues. CDR1 SGDLS and CDR2 YYNGEE come from the germline V gene.

The V gene is TRBV20-1, the J gene TRBJ2-5; TCRdb's assignment of TRBD1 cannot be checked, as there is no DNA. The CDR3 loop spans 14 amino acids. Per the germline V gene, CDR1 is DFQATT and CDR2 is SNEGSKA (reference sequence). CDR3 sequence reads: CSASKGGKQETQYF.

The rearrangement uses TRBV7-2 and TRBJ2-7; TCRdb reports TRBD1, a call that lacks DNA to check it against. Germline CDR1 is SGHTA and CDR2 is FQGNSA. The CDR3 is made up of 15 amino acids. The CDR3 protein is CASSQGGQGTYEQYF. The full variable domain, its missing parts supplied by reference TRBV7-2 and TRBJ2-7, is GAGVSQSPSNKVTEKGKDVELRCDPISGHTALYWYRQSLGQGLEFLIYFQGNSAPDKSGLPSDRFSAERTGGSVSTLTIQRTQQEDSAVYLCASSQGGQGTYEQYFGPGTRLTVT.